The 4 T cell receptor beta chains listed next were all sequenced from one sample in a study of OX40 agonist ivuxolimab in advanced cancers. The library was built by means of the immunoSEQ multiplex PCR assay. In its TCRdb copy, this immuneACCESS table keeps in-frame sequences only and misses some clones. Where compared with another copy, unresolved V genes explain less than half of these, and the others have no known cause. The sample data list about 70,000 clones, and 70% to 90% of these were observed just once. 6.1% of the sample comes from the top ten. This material consisted of CD4+ or CD8+ T cells sorted from blood, taken in a trial of the OX40 agonist ivuxolimab. The source of these receptors is an adult with an advanced solid tumor such as melanoma, head and neck, liver or kidney cancer.

V gene TRBV7-3 combines with J gene TRBJ2-1; possible D gene TRBD1, 6 bases. CDR3 length equals 15 residues. The V gene lost 5 bases and the J gene lost 9 bases, with 20 bases spanning the gap. CDR1 SGHTA and CDR2 FQGTGA come from the germline V gene. CDR3 protein: CASSTTGFGSGEQFF. CDR3 nucleotides: TGTGCCAGCAGCACAACAGGGTTTGGAAGCGGTGAGCAGTTCTTC.

This chain links TRBV5-1 with TRBJ1-2; TRBD1 agrees at 9 bases. Trimming at V came to 3 bases and at J to 8 bases, leaving 5 bases not matched to a gene. Looked up from germline, CDR1 is SGHRS and CDR2 is YFSETQ. The CDR3 contains 13 residues. Here the CDR3 DNA reads TGCGCCAGCAGCTCGGGACAGGGCGGGGGCTACACCTTC. Encoded protein: CASSSGQGGGYTF.

The V gene is TRBV28, the J gene TRBJ2-3; TRBD1 matches 7 bases. The CDR3 loop spans 15 amino acids. J was trimmed by 0 bases and V by 6 bases; bases with no gene match: 6. CDR1 and CDR2 from the germline V gene are MDHEN and SYDVKM. Written as DNA, the CDR3 is TGTGCCAGCAGATTCGGACAGGTTAGCACAGATACGCAGTATTTT. This gives the protein CASRFGQVSTDTQYF.

The genes are TRBV7-2 and TRBJ1-3; D remains unclear. The V end was cut by 7 bases, the J end by 0 bases, with 10 bases between. The CDR3 loop spans 14 amino acids. The germline gives CDR1 SGHTA, CDR2 FQGNSA. CDR3 sequence: CASTVPISGNTIYF. In nucleotides, the CDR3 is TGTGCCAGCACCGTTCCCATCTCTGGAAACACCATATATTTT.